This TCR beta chain is from a study of T cell changes during pregnancy in multiple sclerosis. This clone appeared once. The CDR3 spans 19 residues. V gave up 0 bases and J gave up 0 bases; unmatched junction bases: 8. Germline V CDR1 and CDR2: SNHLY, FYNNEI. The repertoire was sequenced with immunoSEQ multiplex PCR; TCRdb's copy has only in-frame clones and lacks some. Counted here are about 42,000 clones, about 90% occurring once; the ten biggest clones make up about 0.5%. The chain is built from TRBV2 and TRBJ1-6; 7 bases are shared with TRBD1. This receptor was identified in a female donor in good health, enrolled as a control in a pregnancy study. Sequencing was performed on CD4+ T cells from peripheral blood mononuclear cells, taken in the second trimester of pregnancy. The CDR3 reads CASSEASGQSLSYNSPLHF. The CDR3 nucleotides are TGTGCCAGCAGTGAAGCGTCGGGACAGTCCCTCTCCTATAATTCACCCCTCCACTTT. Full variable domain (missing parts from reference TRBV2 and TRBJ1-6): EPEVTQTPSHQVTQMGQEVILRCVPISNHLYFYWYRQILGQKVEFLVSFYNNEISEKSEIFDDQFSVERPDGSNFTLKIRSTKLEDSAMYFCASSEASGQSLSYNSPLHFGNGTRLTVT.